Listed here are 30 T cell receptor beta chains from one sample, sequenced in a study of human T cells and chemical hapten exposure. As to time point: patch test 1, 2 weeks after DPC sensitization. Treatment defined: therapeutic diphenylcyclopropenone sensitization with weekly scalp DPC. From the RACE reads, TCRdb called clonotypes with MiXCR, one entry per CDR3 protein. The profile shows under 150,000 distinct CDR3 sequences, 12% of them singletons. The sample was whole blood, taken in connection with sensitization to the hapten diphenylcyclopropenone (DPC). The receptors originated from a woman aged 50 to 65 with alopecia areata. Some clones in this sample may be carry-over from other donors' samples.

This clonotype has a handful of counts. The J gene is TRBJ1-2, the V gene TRBV6-1; TRBD1 is a possible D gene (6 bases). The CDR3 runs to 14 residues. Trimming pared 6 bases from V and 7 bases from J, leaving 18 bases between. Germline CDR1 and CDR2: MNHNS and SASEGT. CDR3 sequence: CASSLADSSLGYTF. The CDR3 bases are TGTGCCAGCAGCTTGGCGGACAGTTCTCTTGGCTACACCTTC.

In its sample, this clonotype was seen many times. V and J are TRBV29-1 and TRBJ2-1, with 8 bases identical to TRBD2. CDR1 and CDR2 from the germline V gene are SQVTM and ANQGSEA. This CDR3 is 14 amino acids long. V trimming: 4 bases; J trimming: 4 bases; junction bases outside the gene matches: 6. CDR3 sequence reads: CSVGKGLEYNEQFF. CDR3 DNA sequence: TGCAGCGTTGGTAAGGGACTAGAATACAATGAGCAGTTCTTC.

V usage is TRBV20-1 and J usage is TRBJ2-1; TRBD2 might be the D (6 bases). Germline-derived CDR1 and CDR2 are DFQATT and SNEGSKA (reference sequence). V was shortened by 1 base and J by 4 bases, with 17 bases between the two germline ends. The CDR3 covers 16 residues. For the CDR3, the DNA is TGCAGTGCTAGAGCGCATGCAGGGAGGCTGTACAATGAGCAGTTCTTC. As protein: CSARAHAGRLYNEQFF.

This clonotype was observed a few times. The rearrangement links TRBV24-1 to TRBJ2-1, with 7 bases fitting TRBD2. From germline, CDR1 is KGHDR and CDR2 SFDVKD. V dropped 10 bases and J dropped 2; count of bases not matched to a gene: 4. CDR3 length: 13 amino acids. Here the CDR3 DNA reads TGTGCCACTGGAGCGGGGACCTACAATGAGCAGTTCTTC. Its protein product is CATGAGTYNEQFF.

Only a few counts were recorded for this clonotype. The genes are TRBV29-1 and TRBJ1-1; D gene uncertain. V gave up 3 bases and J gave up 1 base, with 9 bases separating them. CDR1 and CDR2 (germline): SQVTM, ANQGSEA. The CDR3 totals 13 residues. The CDR3 loop is CSVEGRTNTEAFF. The CDR3, as DNA: TGCAGCGTTGAGGGCAGGACGAACACTGAAGCTTTCTTT.

This clonotype was recorded a few times. The rearrangement joins TRBV9 to TRBJ2-7; 10 nucleotides match TRBD2. CDR1 and CDR2 from the germline V gene are SGDLS and YYNGEE. V trimming: 4 bases; J trimming: 1 base; junction bases outside the gene matches: 8. The CDR3 runs 16 residues. The CDR3 is CASSPRLAGTSYEQYF. CDR3 DNA sequence: TGTGCCAGCAGCCCCAGACTAGCGGGTACATCCTACGAGCAGTACTTC.

This clonotype was seen ten or more times. The chain couples TRBV11-2 to TRBJ1-1; D is ambiguous. Trimming stripped 4 bases from V and 0 bases from J, with 6 bases between. This CDR3 has 13 amino acids. Germline V gives CDR1 SGHAT, CDR2 FQNNGV. The CDR3 protein is CASSSQLNTEAFF. The CDR3 nucleotides read TGTGCCAGCAGCTCCCAGTTGAACACTGAAGCTTTCTTT.

The V and J genes are TRBV5-1 and TRBJ2-3; 7 positions agree with TRBD1. This CDR3 spans 13 amino acids. CDR1 SGHRS and CDR2 YFSETQ come from the germline V gene. The J segment lost 8 bases and the V segment lost 4 bases, leaving 7 bases of the junction unmatched. The CDR3 reads CASSNLQGRTQYF. As DNA, the CDR3 is TGCGCCAGCAGCAACCTACAGGGGCGTACGCAGTATTTT. The full variable domain, completed using reference TRBV5-1 and TRBJ2-3, is KAGVTQTPRYLIKTRGQQVTLSCSPISGHRSVSWYQQTPGQGLQFLFEYFSETQRNKGNFPGRFSGRQFSNSRSEMNVSTLELGDSALYLCASSNLQGRTQYFGPGTRLTVL.

This clonotype was recorded many times. CDR3 sequence (DNA): TGCAGCGTTGAGGGGGAACCCAATCAGCCCCAGCATTTT. Amino acid sequence: CSVEGEPNQPQHF. This chain joins TRBV29-1 and TRBJ1-5, with D maybe TRBD1 (5 bases). V was clipped by 3 bases and J by 3 bases, with 9 bases between them. The CDR3 runs to 13 residues. The germline V gene encodes CDR1 SQVTM and CDR2 ANQGSEA. The full variable domain, completed using reference TRBV29-1 and TRBJ1-5, is SAVISQKPSRDICQRGTSLTIQCQVDSQVTMMFWYRQQPGQSLTLIATANQGSEATYESGFVIDKFPISRPNLTFSTLTVSNMSPEDSSIYLCSVEGEPNQPQHFGDGTRLSIL.

This clonotype was seen a few times. The V and J genes are TRBV28 and TRBJ1-1, with TRBD1 matching 9 bases. The CDR3 is 15 amino acids. The ends lost 2 bases at V and 0 bases at J; junction bases unmatched: 1. Germline CDR1 reads MDHEN; CDR2 reads SYDVKM. The CDR3 loop reads CASSLRDRVNTEAFF. DNA for the CDR3: TGTGCCAGCAGTTTAAGGGACAGGGTGAACACTGAAGCTTTCTTT.

J is TRBJ1-5 and V is TRBV28, with TRBD1 identical over 8 bases. The CDR3 totals 14 residues. With V trimmed by 5 bases and J by 8 bases, 8 bases remained unmatched. The germline V gene encodes CDR1 MDHEN and CDR2 SYDVKM. The DNA for the CDR3 is TGTGCCAGCAGTACAGGGGGTTGGGCTAAGCCCCAGCATTTT. Translating it yields CASSTGGWAKPQHF.

The sample holds many counts of this clonotype. The chain is built from TRBV7-9 and TRBJ1-1, with 7 bases lining up with TRBD1. CDR3 length equals 13 residues. The V segment lost 5 bases and the J segment 5 bases; nucleotides outside the gene matches: 5. CDR1 is SEHNR, CDR2 FQNEAQ, per germline (reference sequence). CDR3 region: CASSRQGETEAFF. CDR3 nucleotide sequence: TGTGCCAGCAGCCGACAGGGTGAAACTGAAGCTTTCTTT.

This clonotype was recorded at least ten times. The V gene is TRBV10-1, the J gene TRBJ1-2; no definite D call. Trimming took off 2 bases at V and 3 bases at J, with 7 bases between the two ends. The germline CDR1 and CDR2 sequences are WNHNN and SYGVQD (reference sequence). The CDR3 contains 13 residues. The DNA for the CDR3 is TGCGCCAGCAGTGAGGAACATGACTATGGCTACACCTTC. Translation: CASSEEHDYGYTF.

There are a few counts of this clonotype. V usage is TRBV29-1 and J usage is TRBJ1-1, with D uncertain. Trimming shortened V by 4 bases and J by 1 base, and 7 bases separated the two germline ends. Germline CDR1 is SQVTM and CDR2 is ANQGSEA. The CDR3 loop spans 12 amino acids. CDR3 sequence reads: CSVVIQNTEAFF. The CDR3 DNA follows: TGCAGCGTTGTGATCCAGAACACTGAAGCTTTCTTT.

This clonotype was counted a few times. V is TRBV25-1 and J is TRBJ1-5; unclear D gene. The CDR3 extends over 15 amino acids. The germline V gene has CDR1 MGHDK and CDR2 SYGVNS. Trimming shortened V by 3 bases and J by 1 base, and 10 bases separated the two germline ends. The CDR3 sequence: CASSDSPRSNQPQHF. The CDR3 DNA is TGTGCCAGCAGTGACTCTCCGCGGAGCAATCAGCCCCAGCATTTT.

This clonotype was counted a few times. V usage is TRBV20-1 and J usage is TRBJ2-7; 12 nucleotides match TRBD2. Looked up from germline, CDR1 is DFQATT and CDR2 is SNEGSKA (reference sequence). V lost 6 bases and J lost 5; bases outside the gene matches: 11. The CDR3 has 15 residues. The CDR3 sequence: CSARAPSGRAHEQYF. CDR3 coding DNA: TGCAGTGCCCGAGCCCCTAGCGGGAGGGCCCACGAGCAGTACTTC.

The chain joins TRBV20-1 to TRBJ2-7; TRBD1 or TRBD2 may be the D gene (5 bases each). The germline V gene has CDR1 DFQATT and CDR2 SNEGSKA (reference sequence). The CDR3 contains 11 residues. Trimming took off 3 bases at V and 5 bases at J, with 8 bases between the two ends. The CDR3 loop reads CSARMGDEQYF. The CDR3 nucleotides read TGCAGTGCTAGGATGGGGGACGAGCAGTACTTC.

The sample holds many counts of this clonotype. The V gene is TRBV11-2, the J gene TRBJ2-2; D perhaps matches TRBD2 (7 bases). Germline CDR1 and CDR2: SGHAT and FQNNGV. The V gene lost 5 bases and the J gene lost 5 bases, with 24 bases spanning the gap. This CDR3 region has 18 residues. CDR3 protein: CASSHIPLAGGQTGELFF. In DNA form, the CDR3 reads TGTGCCAGCAGCCATATTCCCCTGGCCGGGGGGCAGACCGGGGAGCTGTTTTTT.

The chain is built from TRBV19 and TRBJ2-7, with D possibly matching TRBD2 (6 bases). The CDR3 sequence is 14 residues long. V shed 4 bases and J shed 3 bases, with 13 bases lying between them. Germline V gives CDR1 LNHDA, CDR2 SQIVND (reference sequence). The CDR3 loop reads CASSTKGLLYEQYF. The DNA of the CDR3 is TGTGCCAGTAGTACCAAGGGACTTCTCTACGAGCAGTACTTC.

A few counts support this clonotype. The rearrangement links TRBV5-1 to TRBJ1-1; 8 bases map to TRBD1. The CDR3 extends over 13 amino acids. Trimming took 4 bases from V and 7 from J; bases not matched to a gene: 6. Germline CDR1 reads SGHRS; CDR2 reads YFSETQ. This CDR3 is CASSGTGIGEAFF. As DNA, the CDR3 is TGCGCCAGCAGCGGGACAGGTATAGGTGAAGCTTTCTTT.

The chain combines TRBV28 with TRBJ1-5; TRBD1 aligns across 8 bases. The V gene end was trimmed by 2 bases and the J gene end by 6 bases; junction bases not matched to a gene: 6. There are 15 residues in the CDR3. Germline lookup yields CDR1 MDHEN and CDR2 SYDVKM. CDR3 region: CASSLNTGGSQPQHF. The DNA for the CDR3 is TGTGCCAGCAGTTTAAACACAGGGGGAAGTCAGCCCCAGCATTTT.

The V call is TRBV28, the J call TRBJ2-1, with 7 positions matching TRBD1. Germline V gene lookup returns CDR1 MDHEN and CDR2 SYDVKM. The CDR3 loop spans 13 amino acids. The V segment lost 8 bases and the J segment 4 bases; nucleotides outside the gene matches: 5. CDR3 amino acids: CASRQGVYNEQFF. For the CDR3, the DNA is TGTGCCAGCCGGCAGGGGGTTTACAATGAGCAGTTCTTC.

The chain joins TRBV2 to TRBJ2-5; possible D gene TRBD2, 5 bases. V lost 8 bases to trimming and J lost 9 bases, with 16 bases between them. The length of the CDR3 is 12 residues. In germline, CDR1 is SNHLY, CDR2 FYNNEI. CDR3 in amino acids: CASAPPRAAQYF. CDR3 nucleotides: TGTGCCAGCGCCCCACCGCGGGCGGCCCAGTACTTC.

This clonotype was picked up many times. The chain carries TRBV7-2 and TRBJ1-1; D ambiguous. V lost 0 bases and J lost 1, with 9 bases in between. Germline-derived CDR1 and CDR2 are SGHTA and FQGNSA. This CDR3 is 15 amino acids long. CDR3 sequence: CASSLAFRGNTEAFF. CDR3 in DNA: TGTGCCAGCAGCTTAGCATTCCGGGGGAACACTGAAGCTTTCTTT. The full variable domain, rest sourced from reference TRBV7-2 and TRBJ1-1, is GAGVSQSPSNKVTEKGKDVELRCDPISGHTALYWYRQSLGQGLEFLIYFQGNSAPDKSGLPSDRFSAERTGGSVSTLTIQRTQQEDSAVYLCASSLAFRGNTEAFFGQGTRLTVV.

J is TRBJ1-5 and V is TRBV24-1; maybe TRBD1 (6 bases). This CDR3 has 16 amino acids. Trimming left V 4 bases short and J 1 base short, with 13 bases between. CDR1 KGHDR and CDR2 SFDVKD come from the germline V gene. Here the CDR3 reads CATSEGATGSNQPQHF. The CDR3 coding sequence is TGTGCCACCAGTGAGGGAGCGACAGGCAGCAATCAGCCCCAGCATTTT.

This clonotype showed up many times. The rearrangement links TRBV5-5 to TRBJ2-7; D may be TRBD1 (6 bases). The CDR3 totals 16 residues. From germline, CDR1 is SGHKS and CDR2 YYEKEE (reference sequence). Trimming removed 4 bases at V and 4 bases at J, with 21 bases between. The CDR3 coding sequence is TGTGCCAGCAGCAGGGCACCAGGGGTGAACTTTTACGAGCAGTACTTC. Its translation: CASSRAPGVNFYEQYF.

The sample holds many counts of this clonotype. This chain joins TRBV10-3 and TRBJ2-7; 8 positions match TRBD2. The ends lost 7 bases at V and 2 bases at J; junction bases unmatched: 10. The CDR3 is 15 amino acids. Germline V gene data show CDR1 as ENHRY and CDR2 as SYGVKD. The CDR3 sequence: CAITTGPGLAYEQYF. CDR3 sequence (DNA): TGTGCCATCACTACCGGACCGGGACTAGCCTACGAGCAGTACTTC.

Written as DNA, the CDR3 is TGTGCCAGCAGCCAAGCTGGGCAGCGGGGGTGGCCCTACAATGAGCAGTTCTTC. Protein product: CASSQAGQRGWPYNEQFF. The chain combines TRBV14 with TRBJ2-1; 8 nucleotides line up with TRBD2. The CDR3 has 18 residues. V was pared by 1 base and J by 2 bases, with 10 bases of the junction left unmatched. The germline V gene encodes CDR1 SGHDN and CDR2 FVKESK. Full variable domain (remainder filled in from reference TRBV14 and TRBJ2-1): EAGVTQFPSHSVIEKGQTVTLRCDPISGHDNLYWYRRVMGKEIKFLLHFVKESKQDESGMPNNRFLAERTGGTYSTLKVQPAELEDSGVYFCASSQAGQRGWPYNEQFFGPGTRLTVL.

This clonotype was detected ten times or more. The V and J genes are TRBV27 and TRBJ1-2; 7 bases fit TRBD1. The CDR3 sequence is 15 residues long. V lost 4 bases to trimming and J lost 4 bases; unmatched junction nucleotides: 9. Per germline, CDR1 MNHEY and CDR2 SMNVEV (reference sequence). The CDR3 nucleotides are TGTGCCAGCAGTTCCTCAGGGGGATTCGGCTATGGCTACACCTTC. Protein: CASSSSGGFGYGYTF.

This clonotype has ten or more counts. The chain recombines TRBV28 with TRBJ2-5; D is perhaps TRBD2 (6 bases). CDR1 MDHEN and CDR2 SYDVKM come from the germline V gene. This CDR3 comprises 12 residues. V was shortened by 5 bases and J by 4 bases, with 8 bases between the two germline ends. In nucleotides, the CDR3 is TGTGCCAGCAGTCCTAGCGTAGAGACCCAGTACTTC. It specifies CASSPSVETQYF.